This is a list of T cell receptor beta chains from one sample in a study of blood T cell repertoires in COVID-19. Using immunoSEQ multiplex PCR, the repertoire was profiled, and TCRdb retains in-frame clones only, with some absent. Here the sample spans 410,000 or so clones, approximately 90% being singletons. The source material was peripheral blood. The receptors here all came from a woman aged 40 to 50 with COVID-19, enrolled during active disease. Each CDR3 is given with its conserved first and last residue. A D gene is named only where the DNA matches it firmly. Clone size is shown for a subset of rows, as once, few, many or a class of expanded clone.

NA	TRBD2	TRBV5-1	TRBJ2-1	TGCGCCAGCCAGAGCGGGACCTCCTACAATGAGCAGTTCTTC	CASQSGTSYNEQFF
NA	TRBD1	TRBV7-6	TRBJ1-5	TGTGCCAGCAGCTTAGGGACAGGGTACGATCAGCCCCAGCATTTT	CASSLGTGYDQPQHF
NA	NA	TRBV18	TRBJ1-1	TGTGCCAGCTCACCACGGCAGGGTATGAGGAACACTGAAGCTTTCTTT	CASSPRQGMRNTEAFF
NA	NA	TRBV6-5	TRBJ1-4	TGTGCCACCAGGACGGCGGGTGCGGAAAAACTGTTTTTT	CATRTAGAEKLFF
once	NA	TRBV5-1	TRBJ2-6	TGCGCCAGCAGCCCTGGGAGCTCTGGGGCCAACGTCCTGACTTTC	CASSPGSSGANVLTF
few	NA	TRBV14	TRBJ1-2	TGTGCCAGCAGCCGGCTCGAGACGGGGGGCTACACCTTC	CASSRLETGGYTF
NA	TRBD1	TRBV28	TRBJ1-2	TGTGCCAGCAGAACAGGGGGCGGCTATGGCTACACCTTC	CASRTGGGYGYTF
NA	NA	TRBV18	TRBJ2-7	TGTGCCAGCTCACCCCGGGGGGCAGTAGCCTACGAGCAGTACTTC	CASSPRGAVAYEQYF
NA	TRBD2	TRBV29-1	TRBJ2-5	TGCAGCGACAGATCAGGGAGGGGAGAGACCCAGTACTTC	CSDRSGRGETQYF
NA	TRBD1	TRBV10-3	TRBJ1-1	TGTGCCATCACCTTCGACAGGGACACTGAAGCTTTCTTT	CAITFDRDTEAFF
NA	NA	TRBV4-3	TRBJ1-6	TGCGCCAGCAGCCAAATTTTGAGGGATTCACCCCTCCACTTT	CASSQILRDSPLHF
NA	TRBD1	TRBV24-1	TRBJ1-1	TGTGCCACCAGTGATTCGAACAGGGGGCCAGGGAACACTGAAGCTTTCTTT	CATSDSNRGPGNTEAFF
few	TRBD1	TRBV12-3/TRBV12-4	TRBJ1-2	TGTGCCAGCAGTTCCCTGACAGGGCCGGGCTACACCTTC	CASSSLTGPGYTF
NA	TRBD1	TRBV4-3	TRBJ1-6	TGCGCCAGCAGCCAAGATCATGGGACAGGGGGTTCACCCCTCCACTTT	CASSQDHGTGGSPLHF
NA	NA	TRBV10-3	TRBJ1-1	TGTGCCATCAGTGAGTCGAGTGGGCAGCTCACTGAAGCTTTCTTT	CAISESSGQLTEAFF
NA	TRBD1	TRBV5-1	TRBJ2-5	TGCGCCAGCAGCTTGGACCAGGGGGCGAAAGAGACCCAGTACTTC	CASSLDQGAKETQYF
NA	NA	TRBV4-1	TRBJ1-1	TGCGCCAGCAGCCAGCAGGCATCCCGAACTGAAGCTTTCTTT	CASSQQASRTEAFF
once	NA	TRBV24-1	TRBJ2-7	TGTGCCACCAGTGATTTCAGGGCCAGCGACGAGCAGTACTTC	CATSDFRASDEQYF
NA	NA	TRBV6-2/TRBV6-3	TRBJ1-2	TGTGCCAGCAGTTACTCCCAGGGCTCCACCGGTGGCTACACCTTC	CASSYSQGSTGGYTF
NA	TRBD1	TRBV27	TRBJ1-2	TGTGCCAGCAGTCAGGGACAGCGTGACTATGGCTACACCTTC	CASSQGQRDYGYTF
NA	NA	TRBV19	TRBJ2-5	TGTGCCAGTAGTATGGTTGGAGAAGAGACCCAGTACTTC	CASSMVGEETQYF
NA	TRBD1	TRBV9	TRBJ1-2	TGTGCCAGCAGCGTAGTACAGGGGCACGGCTACACCTTC	CASSVVQGHGYTF
few	TRBD2	TRBV7-6	TRBJ2-1	TGTGCCAGCAGCTTCGGGGGGTATGAGCAGTTCTTC	CASSFGGYEQFF
once	NA	TRBV28	TRBJ2-5	TGTGCCAGCAGTCCACACGCCGGGACACTCCAAGAGACCCAGTACTTC	CASSPHAGTLQETQYF
NA	TRBD1	TRBV5-4	TRBJ1-1	TGTGCCAGCAGCTTGGGAGGACAGGGAGGAACTGAAGCTTTCTTT	CASSLGGQGGTEAFF
NA	TRBD2	TRBV2	TRBJ2-1	TGTGCCAGCAGAGGGACTATTGATGAGCAGTTCTTC	CASRGTIDEQFF
NA	TRBD1	TRBV6-6	TRBJ2-7	TGTGCCAGCAGTTACGGAATAGGACAGGGAACCGAGCAGTACTTC	CASSYGIGQGTEQYF
NA	TRBD2	TRBV9	TRBJ2-1	TGTGCCAGCAGCGCCCCCCTAGCGGGCAGGCACAATGAGCAGTTCTTC	CASSAPLAGRHNEQFF
NA	NA	TRBV12-3/TRBV12-4	TRBJ1-6	TGTGCCAGCAGTTTAGAACGGAATTCACCCCTCCACTTT	CASSLERNSPLHF
few	NA	TRBV9	TRBJ1-3	TGTGCCAGCAGCGCCTACCCGGGGGGGCATGTTCTGAACACCATATATTTT	CASSAYPGGHVLNTIYF
few	TRBD1	TRBV19	TRBJ1-1	TGTGCCACTACTCGGACAGGGGCTAACACTGAAGCTTTCTTT	CATTRTGANTEAFF
NA	NA	TRBV7-9	TRBJ1-1	TGTGCCAGCAGCTTAGAAAAGGGCAGGGGGAACACTGAAGCTTTCTTT	CASSLEKGRGNTEAFF
NA	NA	TRBV4-3	TRBJ1-2	TGCGCCAGCAGCCAAGAACTCAGGGACAAGAACTATGGCTACACCTTC	CASSQELRDKNYGYTF
NA	TRBD1	TRBV28	TRBJ2-7	TGTGCCAGCAGTTTATCTGGGACAGGAGTCCGCGAGCAGTACTTC	CASSLSGTGVREQYF
NA	NA	TRBV7-2	TRBJ2-1	TGTGCCAGCAGCTTAAAGCGGCGCTCCTACAATGAGCAGTTCTTC	CASSLKRRSYNEQFF
NA	NA	TRBV25-1	TRBJ1-6	TGTGCCAGCAGTGAATATGGGGGGATGGGAAATAATTCACCCCTCCACTTT	CASSEYGGMGNNSPLHF
NA	NA	TRBV7-2	TRBJ1-2	TGTGCCAGCAGCCCTCAAGGGGGAGACTATGGCTACACCTTC	CASSPQGGDYGYTF
NA	TRBD1	TRBV2	TRBJ1-5	TGTGCCAGCAGGACAGGGGAGGCCAATCAGCCCCAGCATTTT	CASRTGEANQPQHF
NA	NA	TRBV5-1	TRBJ2-7	TGCGCCAGCAGCTTGCAGTCGGGGTTCCCCCTGGGAGAGCAGTACTTC	CASSLQSGFPLGEQYF
NA	NA	TRBV4-2	TRBJ1-5	TGTGCCAGCAGCCAAGGGGGGGGAGGGGATCAGCCCCAGCATTTT	CASSQGGGGDQPQHF
NA	NA	TRBV9	TRBJ2-3	TGTGCCAGCAGCGTAGCGGTTCTGCCTTACACAGATACGCAGTATTTT	CASSVAVLPYTDTQYF
NA	NA	TRBV29-1	TRBJ1-3	TGCAGCGTTGACGGAGGGAGCTCTGGAAACACCATATATTTT	CSVDGGSSGNTIYF
few	NA	TRBV6-4	TRBJ1-5	TGTGCCAGCAGTGCCAGGGCCAATCAGCCCCAGCATTTT	CASSARANQPQHF
NA	NA	TRBV12-3/TRBV12-4	TRBJ2-3	TGTGCCAGCAGTTTAGCCGGCACAGATACGCAGTATTTT	CASSLAGTDTQYF
NA	NA	TRBV29-1	TRBJ1-1	TGCAGCGTTGAAAGGAGGGGCGGCACTGAAGCTTTCTTT	CSVERRGGTEAFF
NA	NA	TRBV6-5	TRBJ1-5	TGTGCCAGCAGCTCAGGGTCTGGGGGCAATCAGCCCCAGCATTTT	CASSSGSGGNQPQHF